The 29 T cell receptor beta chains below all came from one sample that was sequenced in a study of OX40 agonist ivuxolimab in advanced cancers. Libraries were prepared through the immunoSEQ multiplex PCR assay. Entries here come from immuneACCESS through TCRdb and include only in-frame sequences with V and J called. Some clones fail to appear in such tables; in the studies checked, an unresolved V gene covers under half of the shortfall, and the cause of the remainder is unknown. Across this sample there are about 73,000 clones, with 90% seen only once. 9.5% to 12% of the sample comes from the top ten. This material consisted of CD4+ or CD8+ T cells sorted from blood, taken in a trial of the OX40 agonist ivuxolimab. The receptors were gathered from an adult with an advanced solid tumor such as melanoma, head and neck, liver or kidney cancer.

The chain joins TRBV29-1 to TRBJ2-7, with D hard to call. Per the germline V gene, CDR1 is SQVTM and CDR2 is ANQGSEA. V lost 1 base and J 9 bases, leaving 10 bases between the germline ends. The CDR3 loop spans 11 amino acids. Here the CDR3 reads CSVEGGRGQYF. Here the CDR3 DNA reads TGCAGCGTTGAAGGAGGTCGCGGGCAGTACTTC.

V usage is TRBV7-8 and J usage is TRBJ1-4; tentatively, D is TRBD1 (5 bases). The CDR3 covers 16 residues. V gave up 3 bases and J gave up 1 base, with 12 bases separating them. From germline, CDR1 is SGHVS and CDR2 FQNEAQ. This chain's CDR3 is CASSFTGYQTNEKLFF. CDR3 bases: TGTGCCAGCAGCTTTACAGGATACCAAACTAATGAAAAACTGTTTTTT.

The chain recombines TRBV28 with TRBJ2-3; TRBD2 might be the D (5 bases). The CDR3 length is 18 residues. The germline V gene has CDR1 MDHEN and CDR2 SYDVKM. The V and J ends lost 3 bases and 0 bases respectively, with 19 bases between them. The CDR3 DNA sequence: TGTGCCAGCAGTTTCGGGTTGTCCGACGGACTCAGCACAGATACGCAGTATTTT. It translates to CASSFGLSDGLSTDTQYF.

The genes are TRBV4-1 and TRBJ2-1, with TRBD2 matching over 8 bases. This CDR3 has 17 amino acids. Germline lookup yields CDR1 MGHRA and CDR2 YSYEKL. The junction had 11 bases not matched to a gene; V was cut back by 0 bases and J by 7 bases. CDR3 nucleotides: TGCGCCAGCAGCCAAGATATACCGGGAGGGCCTCGTAATGAGCAGTTCTTC. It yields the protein CASSQDIPGGPRNEQFF.

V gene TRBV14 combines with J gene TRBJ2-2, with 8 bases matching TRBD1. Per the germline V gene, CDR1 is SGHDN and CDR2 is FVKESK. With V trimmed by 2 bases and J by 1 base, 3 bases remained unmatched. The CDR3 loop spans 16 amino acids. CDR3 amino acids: CASSQPDRENTGELFF. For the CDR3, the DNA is TGTGCCAGCAGCCAACCGGACAGGGAGAACACCGGGGAGCTGTTTTTT.

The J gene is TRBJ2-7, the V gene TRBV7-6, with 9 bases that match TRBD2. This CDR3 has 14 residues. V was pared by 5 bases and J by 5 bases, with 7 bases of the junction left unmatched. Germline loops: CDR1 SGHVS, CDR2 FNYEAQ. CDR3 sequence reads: CASSLAGGWDEQYF. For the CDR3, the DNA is TGTGCCAGCAGCCTCGCGGGGGGGTGGGACGAGCAGTACTTC.

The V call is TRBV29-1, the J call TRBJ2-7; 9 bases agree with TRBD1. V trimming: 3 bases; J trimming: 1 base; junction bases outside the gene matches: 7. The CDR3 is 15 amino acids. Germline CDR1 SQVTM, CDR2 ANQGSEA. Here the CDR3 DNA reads TGCAGCGTTGAGGGAGGACAGGGGAGGTCCTACGAGCAGTACTTC. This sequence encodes CSVEGGQGRSYEQYF.

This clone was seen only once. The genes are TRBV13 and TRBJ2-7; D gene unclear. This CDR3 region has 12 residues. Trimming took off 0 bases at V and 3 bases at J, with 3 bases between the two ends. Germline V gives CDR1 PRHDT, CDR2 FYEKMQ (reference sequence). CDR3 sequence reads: CASSLGNYEQYF. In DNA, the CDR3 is TGTGCCAGCAGCTTAGGAAACTACGAGCAGTACTTC.

The CDR3 loop is CASWGQDWDEAFF. CDR3 sequence (DNA): TGTGCCAGTTGGGGACAGGATTGGGATGAAGCTTTCTTT. The chain has TRBV19 and TRBJ1-1; 8 bases align to TRBD1. The CDR3 has 13 residues. Looked up from germline, CDR1 is LNHDA and CDR2 is SQIVND (reference sequence). The ends lost 8 bases at V and 7 bases at J; junction bases unmatched: 9.

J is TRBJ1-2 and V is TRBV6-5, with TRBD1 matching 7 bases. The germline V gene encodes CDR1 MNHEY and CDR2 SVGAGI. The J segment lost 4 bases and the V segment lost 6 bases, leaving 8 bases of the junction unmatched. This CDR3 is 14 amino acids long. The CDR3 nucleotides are TGTGCCAGCAGGTCCGGGACAGAGTTCTATGGCTACACCTTC. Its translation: CASRSGTEFYGYTF.

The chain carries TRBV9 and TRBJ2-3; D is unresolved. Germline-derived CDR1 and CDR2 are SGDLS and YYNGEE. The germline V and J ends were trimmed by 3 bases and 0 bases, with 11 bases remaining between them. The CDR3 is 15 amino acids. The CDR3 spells CASSGTTSSTDTQYF. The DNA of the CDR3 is TGTGCCAGCAGCGGTACTACCTCTAGCACAGATACGCAGTATTTT.

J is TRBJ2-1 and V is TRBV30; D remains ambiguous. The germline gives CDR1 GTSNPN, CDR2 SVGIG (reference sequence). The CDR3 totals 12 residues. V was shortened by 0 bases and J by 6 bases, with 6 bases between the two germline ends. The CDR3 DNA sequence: TGTGCCTGGAGTGTACTCATCAATGAGCAGTTCTTC. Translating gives CAWSVLINEQFF.

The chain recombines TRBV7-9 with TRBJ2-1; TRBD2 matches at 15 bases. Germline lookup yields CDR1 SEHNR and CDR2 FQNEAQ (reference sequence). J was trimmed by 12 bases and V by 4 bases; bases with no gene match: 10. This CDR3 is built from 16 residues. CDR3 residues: CASSSPLGLAGGGQFF. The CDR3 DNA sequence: TGTGCCAGCAGCTCCCCGTTGGGACTAGCGGGAGGTGGGCAGTTCTTC.

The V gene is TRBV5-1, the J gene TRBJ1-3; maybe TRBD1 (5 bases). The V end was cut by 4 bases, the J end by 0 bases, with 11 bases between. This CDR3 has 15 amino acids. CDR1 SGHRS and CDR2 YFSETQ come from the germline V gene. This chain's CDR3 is CASSPNGGSGNTIYF. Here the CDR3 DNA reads TGCGCCAGCAGCCCCAACGGGGGCTCTGGAAACACCATATATTTT.

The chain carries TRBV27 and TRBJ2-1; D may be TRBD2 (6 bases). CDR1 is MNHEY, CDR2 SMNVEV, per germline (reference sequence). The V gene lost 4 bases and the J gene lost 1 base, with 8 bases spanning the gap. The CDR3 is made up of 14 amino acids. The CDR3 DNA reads TGTGCCAGCAGTTGGGGACTGTCCTACAATGAGCAGTTCTTC. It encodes CASSWGLSYNEQFF.

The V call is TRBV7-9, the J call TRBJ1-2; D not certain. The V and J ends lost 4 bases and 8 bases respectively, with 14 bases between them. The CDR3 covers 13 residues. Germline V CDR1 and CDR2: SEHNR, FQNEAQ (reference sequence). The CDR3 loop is CASSSVVPEGYTF. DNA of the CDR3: TGTGCCAGCAGCTCTGTTGTGCCGGAAGGCTACACCTTC.

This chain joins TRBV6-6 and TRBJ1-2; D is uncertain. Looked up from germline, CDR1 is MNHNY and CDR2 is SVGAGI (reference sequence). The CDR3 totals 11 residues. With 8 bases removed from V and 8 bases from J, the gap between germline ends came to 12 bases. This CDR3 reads CASLAGGGYTF. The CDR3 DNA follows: TGTGCCAGCCTAGCAGGAGGAGGCTACACCTTC.

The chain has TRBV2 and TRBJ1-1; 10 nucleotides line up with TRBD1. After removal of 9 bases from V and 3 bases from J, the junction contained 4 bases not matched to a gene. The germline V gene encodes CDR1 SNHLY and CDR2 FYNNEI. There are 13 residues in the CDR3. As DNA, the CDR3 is TGTGCCAGGACAGGGGGCGTTCACACTGAAGCTTTCTTT. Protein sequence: CARTGGVHTEAFF.

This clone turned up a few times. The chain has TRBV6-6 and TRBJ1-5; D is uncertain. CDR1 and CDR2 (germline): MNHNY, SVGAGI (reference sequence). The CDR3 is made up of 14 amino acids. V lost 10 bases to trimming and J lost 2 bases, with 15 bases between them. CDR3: CAIRDPRGNQPQHF. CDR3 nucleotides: TGTGCCATACGGGATCCACGAGGCAATCAGCCCCAGCATTTT.

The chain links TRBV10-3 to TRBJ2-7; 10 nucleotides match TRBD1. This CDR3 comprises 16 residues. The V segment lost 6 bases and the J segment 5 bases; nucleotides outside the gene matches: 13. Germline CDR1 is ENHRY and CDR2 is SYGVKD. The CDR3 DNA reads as TGTGCCATCAGAGAAAACGACAGGGGGCTTGCCCACGAGCAGTACTTC. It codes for CAIRENDRGLAHEQYF.

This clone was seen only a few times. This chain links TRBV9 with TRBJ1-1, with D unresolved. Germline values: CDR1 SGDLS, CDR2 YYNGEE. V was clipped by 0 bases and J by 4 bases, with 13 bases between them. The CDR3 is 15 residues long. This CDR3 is CASSVGAKLLTEAFF. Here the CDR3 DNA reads TGTGCCAGCAGCGTAGGAGCGAAACTACTCACTGAAGCTTTCTTT.

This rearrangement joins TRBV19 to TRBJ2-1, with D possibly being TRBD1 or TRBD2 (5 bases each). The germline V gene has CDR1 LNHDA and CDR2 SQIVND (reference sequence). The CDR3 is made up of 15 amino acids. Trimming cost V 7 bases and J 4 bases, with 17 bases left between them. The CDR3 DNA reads TGTGCCAGTACCCCAGGGCGGGTACCATACAATGAGCAGTTCTTC. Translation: CASTPGRVPYNEQFF.

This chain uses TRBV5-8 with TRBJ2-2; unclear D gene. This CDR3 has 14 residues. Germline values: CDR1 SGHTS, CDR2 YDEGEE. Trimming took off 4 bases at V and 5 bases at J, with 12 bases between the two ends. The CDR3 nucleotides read TGTGCCAGCAGCCTTTTCCTGGAGACCGGGGAGCTGTTTTTT. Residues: CASSLFLETGELFF.

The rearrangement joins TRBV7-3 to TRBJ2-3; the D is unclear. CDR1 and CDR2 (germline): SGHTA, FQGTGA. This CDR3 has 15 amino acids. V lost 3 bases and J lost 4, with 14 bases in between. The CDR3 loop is CASSLEGAFSDTQYF. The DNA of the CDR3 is TGTGCCAGCAGCTTGGAAGGTGCATTTTCAGATACGCAGTATTTT. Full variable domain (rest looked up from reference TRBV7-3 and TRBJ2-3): GAGVSQTPSNKVTEKGKYVELRCDPISGHTALYWYRQSLGQGPEFLIYFQGTGAADDSGLPNDRFFAVRPEGSVSTLKIQRTERGDSAVYLCASSLEGAFSDTQYFGPGTRLTVL.

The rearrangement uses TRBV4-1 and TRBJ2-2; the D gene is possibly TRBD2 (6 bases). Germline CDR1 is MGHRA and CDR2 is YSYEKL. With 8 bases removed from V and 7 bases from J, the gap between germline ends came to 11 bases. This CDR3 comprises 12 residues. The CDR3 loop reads CASGWGVGELFF. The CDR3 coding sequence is TGCGCCAGCGGTTGGGGGGTCGGGGAGCTGTTTTTT.

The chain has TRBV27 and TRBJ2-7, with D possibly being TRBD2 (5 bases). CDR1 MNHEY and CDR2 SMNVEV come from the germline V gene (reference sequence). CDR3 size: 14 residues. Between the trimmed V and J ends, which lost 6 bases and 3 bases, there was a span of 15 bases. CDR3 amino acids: CASRTGSWGYEQYF. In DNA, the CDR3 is TGTGCCAGCAGGACGGGGTCGTGGGGCTACGAGCAGTACTTC.

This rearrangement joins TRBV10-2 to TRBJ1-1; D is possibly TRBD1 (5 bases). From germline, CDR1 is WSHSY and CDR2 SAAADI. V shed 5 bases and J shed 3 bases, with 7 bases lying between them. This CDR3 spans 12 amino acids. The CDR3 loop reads CASSPGDTEAFF. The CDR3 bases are TGCGCCAGCAGTCCGGGGGACACTGAAGCTTTCTTT.

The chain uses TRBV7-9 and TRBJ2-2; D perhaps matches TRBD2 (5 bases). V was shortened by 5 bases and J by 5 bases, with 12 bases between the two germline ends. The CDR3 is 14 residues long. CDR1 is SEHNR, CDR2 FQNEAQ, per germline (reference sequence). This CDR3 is CASSTNPGTGELFF. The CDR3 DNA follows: TGTGCCAGCAGCACAAACCCGGGGACCGGGGAGCTGTTTTTT.

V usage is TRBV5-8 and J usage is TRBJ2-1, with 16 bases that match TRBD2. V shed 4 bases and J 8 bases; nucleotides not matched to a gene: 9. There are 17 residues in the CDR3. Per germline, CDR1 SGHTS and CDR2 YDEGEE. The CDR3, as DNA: TGTGCCAGCAGCCCCGGGTCCGGGACTAGCGGGAGGGATGAGCAGTTCTTC. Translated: CASSPGSGTSGRDEQFF.